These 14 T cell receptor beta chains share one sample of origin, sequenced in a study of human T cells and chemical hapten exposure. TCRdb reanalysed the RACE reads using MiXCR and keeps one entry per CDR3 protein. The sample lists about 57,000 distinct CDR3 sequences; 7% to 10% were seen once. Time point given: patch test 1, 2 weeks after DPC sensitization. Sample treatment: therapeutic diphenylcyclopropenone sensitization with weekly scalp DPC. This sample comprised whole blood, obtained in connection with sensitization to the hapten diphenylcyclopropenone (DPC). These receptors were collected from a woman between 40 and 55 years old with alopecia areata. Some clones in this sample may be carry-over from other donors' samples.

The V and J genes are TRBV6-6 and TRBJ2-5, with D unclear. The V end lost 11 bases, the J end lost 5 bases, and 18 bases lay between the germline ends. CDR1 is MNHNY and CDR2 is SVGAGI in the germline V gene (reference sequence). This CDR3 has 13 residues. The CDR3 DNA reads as TGTGCCTCCCGAGGAGATCCTCAGGAGACCCAGTACTTC. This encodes CASRGDPQETQYF.

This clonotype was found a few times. The CDR3, as DNA: TGCAGTGCTACCCCTTTTGGGTCCGGCGACCAAGAGACCCAGTACTTC. It translates to CSATPFGSGDQETQYF. The chain carries TRBV20-1 and TRBJ2-5; D gene ambiguous. The germline V and J ends were trimmed by 4 bases and 0 bases, with 18 bases remaining between them. The length of the CDR3 is 16 residues. Per the germline V gene, CDR1 is DFQATT and CDR2 is SNEGSKA (reference sequence).

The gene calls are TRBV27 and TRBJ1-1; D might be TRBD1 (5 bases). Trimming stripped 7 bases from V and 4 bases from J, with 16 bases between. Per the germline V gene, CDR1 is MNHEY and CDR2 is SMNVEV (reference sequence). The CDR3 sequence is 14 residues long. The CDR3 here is CASKVNRGGTEAFF. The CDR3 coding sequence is TGTGCCAGCAAAGTAAACCGGGGGGGCACTGAAGCTTTCTTT.

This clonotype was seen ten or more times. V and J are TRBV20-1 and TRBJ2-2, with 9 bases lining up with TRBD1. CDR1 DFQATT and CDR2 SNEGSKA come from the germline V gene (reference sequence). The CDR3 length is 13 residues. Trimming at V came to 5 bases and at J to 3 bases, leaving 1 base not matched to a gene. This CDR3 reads CSAGTGHTGELFF. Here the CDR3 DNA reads TGCAGTGCTGGGACAGGGCACACCGGGGAGCTGTTTTTT.

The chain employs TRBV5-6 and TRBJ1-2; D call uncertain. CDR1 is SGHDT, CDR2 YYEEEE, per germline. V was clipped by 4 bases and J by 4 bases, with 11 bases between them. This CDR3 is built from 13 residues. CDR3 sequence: CASSPESVYGYTF. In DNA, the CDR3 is TGTGCCAGCAGCCCCGAGTCGGTCTATGGCTACACCTTC. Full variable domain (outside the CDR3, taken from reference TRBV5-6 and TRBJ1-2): DAGVTQSPTHLIKTRGQQVTLRCSPKSGHDTVSWYQQALGQGPQFIFQYYEEEERQRGNFPDRFSGHQFPNYSSELNVNALLLGDSALYLCASSPESVYGYTFGSGTRLTVV.

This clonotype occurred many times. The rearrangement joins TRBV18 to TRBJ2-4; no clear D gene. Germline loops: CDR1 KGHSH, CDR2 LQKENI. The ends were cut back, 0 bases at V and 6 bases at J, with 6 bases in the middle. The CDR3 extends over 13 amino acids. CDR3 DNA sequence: TGTGCCAGCTCACCACCGGTCTTAAACATTCAGTACTTC. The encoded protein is CASSPPVLNIQYF. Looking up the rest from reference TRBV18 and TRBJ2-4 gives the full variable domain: NAGVMQNPRHLVRRRGQEARLRCSPMKGHSHVYWYRQLPEEGLKFMVYLQKENIIDESGMPKERFSAEFPKEGPSILRIQQVVRGDSAAYFCASSPPVLNIQYFGAGTRLSVL.

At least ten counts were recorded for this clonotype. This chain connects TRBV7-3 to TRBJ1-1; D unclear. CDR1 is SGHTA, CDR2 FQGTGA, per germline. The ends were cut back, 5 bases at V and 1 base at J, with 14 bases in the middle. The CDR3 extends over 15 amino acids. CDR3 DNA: TGTGCCAGCAGCGCGACCCCAGGCACGAACACTGAAGCTTTCTTT. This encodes CASSATPGTNTEAFF.

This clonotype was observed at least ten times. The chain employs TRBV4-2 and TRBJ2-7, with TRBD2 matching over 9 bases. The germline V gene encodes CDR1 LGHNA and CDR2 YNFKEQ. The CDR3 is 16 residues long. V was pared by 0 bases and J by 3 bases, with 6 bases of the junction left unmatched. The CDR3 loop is CASSQDESGGFYEQYF. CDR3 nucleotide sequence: TGTGCCAGCAGCCAAGACGAAAGCGGGGGGTTCTACGAGCAGTACTTC.

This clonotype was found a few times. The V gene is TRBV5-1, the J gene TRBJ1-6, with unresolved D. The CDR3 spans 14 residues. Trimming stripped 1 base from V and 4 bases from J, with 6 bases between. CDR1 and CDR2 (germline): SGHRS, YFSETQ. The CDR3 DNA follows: TGCGCCAGCAGCTTGAATAGGTATAATTCACCCCTCCACTTT. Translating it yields CASSLNRYNSPLHF.

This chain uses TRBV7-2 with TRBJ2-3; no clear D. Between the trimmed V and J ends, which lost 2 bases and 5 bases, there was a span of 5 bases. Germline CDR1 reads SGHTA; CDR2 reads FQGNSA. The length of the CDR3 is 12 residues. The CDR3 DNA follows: TGTGCCAGCAGCTTATTGAGAGATACGCAGTATTTT. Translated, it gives CASSLLRDTQYF. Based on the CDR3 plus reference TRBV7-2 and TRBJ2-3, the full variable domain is GAGVSQSPSNKVTEKGKDVELRCDPISGHTALYWYRQSLGQGLEFLIYFQGNSAPDKSGLPSDRFSAERTGGSVSTLTIQRTQQEDSAVYLCASSLLRDTQYFGPGTRLTVL.

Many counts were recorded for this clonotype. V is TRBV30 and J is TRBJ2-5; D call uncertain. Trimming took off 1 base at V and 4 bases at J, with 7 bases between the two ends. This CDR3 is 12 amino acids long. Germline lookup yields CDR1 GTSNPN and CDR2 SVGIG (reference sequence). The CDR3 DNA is TGTGCCTGGAGTGGGCCCAGAGAGACCCAGTACTTC. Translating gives CAWSGPRETQYF. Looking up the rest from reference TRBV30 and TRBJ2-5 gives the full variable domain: SQTIHQWPATLVQPVGSPLSLECTVEGTSNPNLYWYRQAAGRGLQLLFYSVGIGQISSEVPQNLSASRPQDRQFILSSKKLLLSDSGFYLCAWSGPRETQYFGPGTRLLVL.

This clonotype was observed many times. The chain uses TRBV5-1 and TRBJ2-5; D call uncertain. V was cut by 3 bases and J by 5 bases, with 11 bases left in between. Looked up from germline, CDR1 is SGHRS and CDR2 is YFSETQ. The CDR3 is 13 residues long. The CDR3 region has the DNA TGCGCCAGCAGCTCCTACCCGCGGGAGACCCAGTACTTC. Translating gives CASSSYPRETQYF.

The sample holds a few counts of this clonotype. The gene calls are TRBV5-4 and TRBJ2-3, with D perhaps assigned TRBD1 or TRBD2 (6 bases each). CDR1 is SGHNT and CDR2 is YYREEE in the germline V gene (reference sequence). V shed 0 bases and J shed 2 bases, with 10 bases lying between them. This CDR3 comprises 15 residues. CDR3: CASSLEGGPTDTQYF. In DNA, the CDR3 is TGTGCCAGCAGCTTGGAGGGGGGCCCCACAGATACGCAGTATTTT.

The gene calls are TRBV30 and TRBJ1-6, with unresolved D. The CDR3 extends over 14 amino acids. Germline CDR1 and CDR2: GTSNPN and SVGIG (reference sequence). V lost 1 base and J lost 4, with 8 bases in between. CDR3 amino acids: CAWSAGVYNSPLHF. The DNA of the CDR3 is TGTGCCTGGAGTGCCGGGGTTTATAATTCACCCCTCCACTTT. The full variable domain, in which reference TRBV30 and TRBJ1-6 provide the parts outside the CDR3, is SQTIHQWPATLVQPVGSPLSLECTVEGTSNPNLYWYRQAAGRGLQLLFYSVGIGQISSEVPQNLSASRPQDRQFILSSKKLLLSDSGFYLCAWSAGVYNSPLHFGNGTRLTVT.